Listed here is a single TCR beta chain. Its antigen is as yet unknown. The data are from a study of graft-versus-host responses after intestinal transplantation. Overall study context: Each of the recipients got a multivisceral, liver-intestinal, or isolated intestinal transplant. Study results and limitations: GvH clones occurred in recipient marrow; some first appeared in ileum or blood.

The V gene end was trimmed by 5 bases and the J gene end by 3 bases; junction bases not matched to a gene: 6. The germline V gene has CDR1 SGHVS and CDR2 FNYEAQ. The length of the CDR3 is 16 residues. The repertoire was sequenced with immunoSEQ multiplex PCR; TCRdb's copy has only in-frame clones and lacks some. The sample lists over 65,000 clones; 92% were seen once. This chain joins TRBV7-6 and TRBJ2-2; 10 bases align to TRBD2. The TCR comes from a human patient who received an intestinal transplant, so some T cells may come from the graft donor. Sample: PBMCs, taken 98 days after intestinal transplantation. CDR3 loop: CASSPTSGRDTGELFF. The CDR3 DNA follows: TGTGCCAGCAGCCCGACTAGCGGGCGAGACACCGGGGAGCTGTTTTTT.